Presented here are 22 T cell receptor beta chains from one specimen sequenced in a study of blood T cell repertoires in COVID-19. The repertoire was sequenced with immunoSEQ multiplex PCR; TCRdb's copy has only in-frame clones and lacks some. The sample includes roughly 84,000 clones, approximately 71% of them seen just once. The sample taken for sequencing was peripheral blood. These receptors all stem from a woman between 45 and 60 years old with acute or convalescent COVID-19.

The V and J genes are TRBV4-1 and TRBJ2-7, with D possibly being TRBD1 (5 bases). This CDR3 is built from 15 residues. Germline V gene lookup returns CDR1 MGHRA and CDR2 YSYEKL. Trimming shortened V by 0 bases and J by 5 bases, and 14 bases separated the two germline ends. CDR3 residues: CASSQDSQEGDEQYF. The CDR3 coding sequence is TGCGCCAGCAGCCAAGATTCACAGGAAGGGGACGAGCAGTACTTC.

The rearrangement links TRBV11-2 to TRBJ1-1; no firm D call. The CDR3 is 13 residues long. Trimming took 5 bases from V and 4 from J, leaving 11 bases between them. CDR1 and CDR2 (germline): SGHAT, FQNNGV. CDR3 DNA: TGTGCCAGCAGCCTATCTGGGAGCACTGAAGCTTTCTTT. Translating gives CASSLSGSTEAFF.

In nucleotides, the CDR3 is TGTGCCAGTCACCTAGGACAGAATAATCAGCCCCAGCATTTT. Residues: CASHLGQNNQPQHF. V gene TRBV5-8 combines with J gene TRBJ1-5; possible D gene TRBD1, 6 bases. V lost 8 bases to trimming and J lost 4 bases, with 16 bases between them. Germline loops: CDR1 SGHTS, CDR2 YDEGEE. The CDR3 is 14 residues long.

This clone has just a few counts. CDR3 bases: TGCGCCAGCAACTACAGGGGCGGCTATGGCTACACCTTC. It encodes CASNYRGGYGYTF. This chain links TRBV5-1 with TRBJ1-2; 7 nucleotides align to TRBD1. V trimming: 6 bases; J trimming: 4 bases; junction bases outside the gene matches: 6. Germline lookup yields CDR1 SGHRS and CDR2 YFSETQ. The CDR3 sequence is 13 residues long.

J is TRBJ1-5 and V is TRBV15, with D possibly being TRBD1 (5 bases). The CDR3 extends over 13 amino acids. Germline loops: CDR1 LNHNV, CDR2 YYDKDF (reference sequence). The ends were cut back, 8 bases at V and 3 bases at J, with 11 bases in the middle. DNA for the CDR3: TGTGCCACCGGGCAGGGTGCCAATCAGCCCCAGCATTTT. It codes for CATGQGANQPQHF.

This clone has a handful of counts. This sequence joins TRBV19 and TRBJ2-1; 8 positions agree with TRBD2. This CDR3 contains 14 residues. V lost 4 bases and J lost 4; bases outside the gene matches: 3. Germline CDR1 is LNHDA and CDR2 is SQIVND (reference sequence). This CDR3 reads CASSNVAGYNEQFF. In DNA form, the CDR3 reads TGTGCCAGTAGTAACGTAGCGGGGTACAATGAGCAGTTCTTC.

This sequence joins TRBV3-1 (or the pseudogene TRBV3-2) and TRBJ1-1; possibly TRBD1 for D (5 bases). Between the trimmed V and J ends, which lost 3 bases and 0 bases, there was a span of 14 bases. In germline, CDR1 is LGHDT, CDR2 YNNKEL (reference sequence). This CDR3 is built from 16 residues. This CDR3 is CASSHRDLPMNTEAFF. CDR3 in DNA: TGTGCCAGCAGCCACCGGGACTTACCAATGAACACTGAAGCTTTCTTT.

This sequence joins TRBV6-2 or TRBV6-3 and TRBJ1-1; 8 bases map to TRBD1. This CDR3 spans 16 amino acids. Looked up from germline, CDR1 is MNHEY and CDR2 is SVGEGT. V shed 4 bases and J 0 bases; nucleotides not matched to a gene: 7. CDR3 in DNA: TGTGCCAGCAGTTCCCTCACAGGGGGTATGAACACTGAAGCTTTCTTT. Protein sequence: CASSSLTGGMNTEAFF.

The chain uses TRBV7-2 and TRBJ2-1; possibly TRBD1 for D (5 bases). V lost 2 bases and J lost 2, with 10 bases in between. CDR3 length equals 15 residues. Germline V CDR1 and CDR2: SGHTA, FQGNSA. The CDR3 loop reads CASSLTRVPYNEQFF. In DNA, the CDR3 is TGTGCCAGCAGCTTAACCAGGGTGCCCTACAATGAGCAGTTCTTC.

This chain joins TRBV5-1 and TRBJ1-6; weak D call: TRBD1 (6 bases). V lost 0 bases to trimming and J lost 9 bases, with 16 bases between them. Germline V gene lookup returns CDR1 SGHRS and CDR2 YFSETQ. The CDR3 runs to 16 residues. This CDR3 is CASSLVATGFSSPLHF. The CDR3 DNA is TGCGCCAGCAGCTTGGTTGCCACAGGGTTCTCTTCACCCCTCCACTTT.

The chain couples TRBV29-1 to TRBJ2-7; 10 bases agree with TRBD2. The CDR3 is made up of 13 amino acids. The junction had 6 bases not matched to a gene; V was cut back by 7 bases and J by 3 bases. CDR1 and CDR2 from the germline V gene are SQVTM and ANQGSEA. The CDR3 is CSALTSGVYEQYF. In DNA form, the CDR3 reads TGCAGCGCTCTTACTAGCGGGGTCTACGAGCAGTACTTC.

The chain combines TRBV28 with TRBJ1-2, with TRBD1 matching 12 bases. This CDR3 spans 15 amino acids. The germline V gene encodes CDR1 MDHEN and CDR2 SYDVKM. V lost 3 bases to trimming and J lost 6 bases; unmatched junction nucleotides: 5. CDR3 loop: CASSFRDRGLNGYTF. As DNA, the CDR3 is TGTGCCAGCAGTTTCCGGGACAGGGGGCTGAATGGCTACACCTTC.

The chain uses TRBV3-1 (or the pseudogene TRBV3-2) and TRBJ1-2; 11 bases align to TRBD1. V shed 4 bases, J shed 7 bases, and the junction held 5 bases outside the gene matches. CDR1 LGHDT and CDR2 YNNKEL come from the germline V gene (reference sequence). The CDR3 totals 14 residues. In nucleotides, the CDR3 is TGTGCCAGCAGCCCTCTGGACAGGGGGCTTGGCTACACCTTC. Its translation is CASSPLDRGLGYTF.

V usage is TRBV6-4 and J usage is TRBJ1-2; D is unclear. V lost 5 bases and J 7 bases, leaving 8 bases between the germline ends. CDR3 length equals 11 residues. CDR1 and CDR2 (germline): MRHNA, SNTAGT. The DNA of the CDR3 is TGTGCCAGCAGTAATTCAGGTGGCTACACCTTC. Translated, it gives CASSNSGGYTF.

J is TRBJ1-4 and V is TRBV19, with D perhaps TRBD1 (6 bases). CDR1 is LNHDA, CDR2 SQIVND, per germline (reference sequence). The CDR3 is 14 amino acids. V lost 9 bases to trimming and J lost 8 bases, with 19 bases between them. DNA of the CDR3: TGTGCCAGCCGACTAAACGGGGGGCGCGAAAAACTGTTTTTT. Translated, it gives CASRLNGGREKLFF.

This chain links TRBV6-6 with TRBJ1-5; 9 bases map to TRBD1. This CDR3 region has 16 residues. Germline V gene lookup returns CDR1 MNHNY and CDR2 SVGAGI (reference sequence). V lost 5 bases, J lost 4 bases, and 9 bases stayed unmatched. The CDR3 DNA reads as TGTGCCAGCAGTCCCTTGGACAGGGGTGGGAATCAGCCCCAGCATTTT. Translating gives CASSPLDRGGNQPQHF.

The chain uses TRBV10-3 and TRBJ2-1, with 9 bases lining up with TRBD2. The length of the CDR3 is 13 residues. Germline loops: CDR1 ENHRY, CDR2 SYGVKD. V trimming: 7 bases; J trimming: 9 bases; junction bases outside the gene matches: 7. CDR3 coding DNA: TGTGCCATCAATGCGGGGGGGCCCGGTGAGCAGTTCTTC. Translation gives CAINAGGPGEQFF.

This clone was counted once. The chain uses TRBV28 and TRBJ2-5; 8 nucleotides line up with TRBD2. The V and J ends lost 4 bases and 3 bases, in that order; junction bases with no gene match: 7. The CDR3 is 15 residues long. Per germline, CDR1 MDHEN and CDR2 SYDVKM. The CDR3 nucleotides read TGTGCCAGCAGTTATGCGGGGGGCGGGGAAGAGACCCAGTACTTC. Its protein is CASSYAGGGEETQYF. The variable domain in full, with the rest retrieved from reference TRBV28 and TRBJ2-5, is DVKVTQSSRYLVKRTGEKVFLECVQDMDHENMFWYRQDPGLGLRLIYFSYDVKMKEKGDIPEGYSVSREKKERFSLILESASTNQTSMYLCASSYAGGGEETQYFGPGTRLLVL.

This chain links TRBV3-1 (or the pseudogene TRBV3-2) with TRBJ1-6; maybe TRBD1 (6 bases). V lost 6 bases and J lost 7, with 16 bases in between. This CDR3 contains 15 residues. Germline CDR1 reads LGHDT; CDR2 reads YNNKEL (reference sequence). CDR3 bases: TGTGCCAGCAGTGATTCCGGACAGTGGAATTCACCCCTCCACTTT. Translated, it gives CASSDSGQWNSPLHF.

The rearrangement uses TRBV7-9 and TRBJ1-4; D gene unclear. In germline, CDR1 is SEHNR, CDR2 FQNEAQ (reference sequence). CDR3 length: 12 residues. Trimming left V 3 bases short and J 10 bases short, with 9 bases between. The CDR3 region is CASSFQEVKLFF. CDR3 nucleotide sequence: TGTGCCAGCAGCTTTCAGGAGGTAAAACTGTTTTTT.

The chain has TRBV4-3 and TRBJ1-5, with D uncertain. The CDR3 is 15 amino acids. CDR1 and CDR2 (germline): LGHNA, YSLEER. V was shortened by 0 bases and J by 6 bases, with 12 bases between the two germline ends. The CDR3 nucleotides are TGCGCCAGCAGCCAAGAGGACTACCCGGGTCAGCCCCAGCATTTT. Translated, it gives CASSQEDYPGQPQHF.

The chain joins TRBV19 to TRBJ2-5, with 11 bases lining up with TRBD2. V shed 6 bases, J shed 5 bases, and the junction held 8 bases outside the gene matches. CDR1 is LNHDA, CDR2 SQIVND, per germline (reference sequence). CDR3 length: 15 residues. Here the CDR3 DNA reads TGTGCCAGTAGCCCCGGGACTAGCGGCCGGGAGACCCAGTACTTC. This gives the protein CASSPGTSGRETQYF.